This entry concerns a single T cell receptor (beta chain). The data were taken from a study of blood T cell repertoires in COVID-19. Study-level information: From the United States, Italy and Spain came samples of acute and convalescent COVID-19. In each case, the material was cDNA or gDNA derived from T cells, B-cell-depleted T cells, or PBMCs.

The ends lost 4 bases at V and 9 bases at J; junction bases unmatched: 9. Germline V gives CDR1 LGHDT, CDR2 YNNKEL (reference sequence). The CDR3 contains 17 residues. Repertoires were generated with immunoSEQ multiplex PCR, while TCRdb's copy carries only in-frame clones and drops some. Among approximately 13,000 clones listed, roughly 80% were seen once. Sequences were obtained from peripheral blood. This sequence was found in a middle-aged man with active or convalescent COVID-19. V is TRBV3-1 (or the pseudogene TRBV3-2) and J is TRBJ2-1; 16 bases are a match to TRBD2. The DNA of the CDR3 is TGTGCCAGCAGCCCAGGGACTAGCGGGGGGGCTTTAGGTGAGCAGTTCTTC. Its protein product is CASSPGTSGGALGEQFF.